Ten or more counts support the clone carrying this T cell receptor beta chain. At one boundary the junction diverges from the germline segment, which might be a read error. The data originate from a study of human T cells and chemical hapten exposure. TCRdb reprocessed the RACE reads via MiXCR and lists one record per CDR3 protein. The data hold approximately 120,000 distinct CDR3 sequences, with roughly a tenth observed a single time. Regarding time point: patch test 2, 6 weeks after DPC sensitization. Regarding treatment: therapeutic diphenylcyclopropenone sensitization with weekly scalp DPC. The germline CDR1 and CDR2 sequences are SSHAT and FNYEAQ (reference sequence). The CDR3 is 13 amino acids.

This TCR derives from a woman in her thirties or forties with alopecia areata. Some clones in this sample may be carry-over from other donors' samples. Sequences were derived from whole blood, sampled in connection with sensitization to the hapten diphenylcyclopropenone (DPC). The chain employs TRBV7-7 and TRBJ1-1; D gene ambiguous. The CDR3 sequence is CASSLVLGSEAFF. The CDR3, as DNA: TGTGCTAGCAGCTTAGTCCTGGGGTCTGAAGCTTTCTTT.